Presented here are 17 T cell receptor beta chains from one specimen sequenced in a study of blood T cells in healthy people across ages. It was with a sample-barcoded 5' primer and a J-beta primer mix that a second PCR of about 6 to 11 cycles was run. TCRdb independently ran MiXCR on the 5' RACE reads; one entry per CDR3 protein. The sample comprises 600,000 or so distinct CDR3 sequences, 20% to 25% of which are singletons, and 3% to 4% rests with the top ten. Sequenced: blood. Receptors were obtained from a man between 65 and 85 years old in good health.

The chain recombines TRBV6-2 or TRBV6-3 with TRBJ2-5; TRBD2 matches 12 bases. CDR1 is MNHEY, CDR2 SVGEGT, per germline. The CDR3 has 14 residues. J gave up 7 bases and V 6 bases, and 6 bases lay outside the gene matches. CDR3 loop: CASRRLAGDRTQYF. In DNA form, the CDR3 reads TGTGCCAGCAGGAGACTAGCGGGAGACCGGACCCAGTACTTC.

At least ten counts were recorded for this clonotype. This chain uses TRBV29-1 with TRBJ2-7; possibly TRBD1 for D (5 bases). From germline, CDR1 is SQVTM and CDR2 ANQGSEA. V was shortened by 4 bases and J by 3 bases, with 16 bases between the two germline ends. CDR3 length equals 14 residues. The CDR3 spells CSVVLQGRNYEQYF. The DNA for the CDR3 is TGCAGCGTTGTTCTCCAGGGCCGGAACTACGAGCAGTACTTC.

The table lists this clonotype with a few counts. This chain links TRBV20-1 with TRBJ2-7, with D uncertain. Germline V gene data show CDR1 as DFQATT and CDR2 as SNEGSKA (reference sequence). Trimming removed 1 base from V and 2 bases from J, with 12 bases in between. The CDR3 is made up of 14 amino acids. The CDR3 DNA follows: TGCAGTGCTAGAGCGGAAGGGTTCCCCTACGAGCAGTACTTC. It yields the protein CSARAEGFPYEQYF.

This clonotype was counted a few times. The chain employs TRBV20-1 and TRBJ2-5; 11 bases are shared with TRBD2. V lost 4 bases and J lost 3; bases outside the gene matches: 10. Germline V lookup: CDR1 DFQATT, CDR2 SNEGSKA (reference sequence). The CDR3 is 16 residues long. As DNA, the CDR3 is TGCAGTGCTACTGGGACTAGCGGACCCAAGAAAGAGACCCAGTACTTC. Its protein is CSATGTSGPKKETQYF.

DNA for the CDR3: TGTGCCAGCAGAAGTTCTGGGGCTAGCGGGAGTGAGACCCAGTACTTC. It translates to CASRSSGASGSETQYF. The chain is built from TRBV6-6 and TRBJ2-5, with 10 bases that match TRBD2. The V gene's germline CDR1 is MNHNY and CDR2 SVGAGI (reference sequence). The CDR3 contains 16 residues. J lost 5 bases, V lost 6 bases, and 12 bases had no gene match.

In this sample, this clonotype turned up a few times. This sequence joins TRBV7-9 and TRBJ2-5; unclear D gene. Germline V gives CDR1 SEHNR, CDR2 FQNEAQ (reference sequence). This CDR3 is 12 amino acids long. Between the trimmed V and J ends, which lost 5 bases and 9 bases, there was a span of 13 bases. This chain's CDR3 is CASSQDQTAQYF. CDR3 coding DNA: TGTGCCAGCAGCCAGGACCAGACGGCCCAGTACTTC. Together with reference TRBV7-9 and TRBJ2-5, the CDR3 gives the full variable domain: DTGVSQNPRHKITKRGQNVTFRCDPISEHNRLYWYRQTLGQGPEFLTYFQNEAQLEKSRLLSDRFSAERPKGSFSTLEIQRTEQGDSAMYLCASSQDQTAQYFGPGTRLLVL.

In nucleotides, the CDR3 is TGTGCCAGCAGTTACGTCAAGAACTCCTACGAGCAGTACTTC. Protein: CASSYVKNSYEQYF. V is TRBV6-5 and J is TRBJ2-7; D is undetermined. This CDR3 is built from 14 residues. The V and J ends lost 2 bases and 0 bases respectively, with 8 bases between them. Per germline, CDR1 MNHEY and CDR2 SVGAGI.

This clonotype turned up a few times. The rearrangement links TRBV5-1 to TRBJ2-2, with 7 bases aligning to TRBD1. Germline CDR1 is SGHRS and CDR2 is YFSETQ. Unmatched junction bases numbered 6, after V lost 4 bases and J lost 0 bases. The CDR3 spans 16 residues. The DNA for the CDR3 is TGCGCCAGCAGCCGCCGAACAGGGGCGAACACCGGGGAGCTGTTTTTT. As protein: CASSRRTGANTGELFF.

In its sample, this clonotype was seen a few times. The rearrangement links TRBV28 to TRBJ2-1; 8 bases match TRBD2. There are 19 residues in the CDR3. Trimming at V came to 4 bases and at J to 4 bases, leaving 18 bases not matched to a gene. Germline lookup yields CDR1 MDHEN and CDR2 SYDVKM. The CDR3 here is CASSSPRSGSGSRYNEQFF. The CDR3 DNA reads TGTGCCAGCAGTTCCCCTCGTTCAGGAAGCGGGAGCCGGTACAATGAGCAGTTCTTC.

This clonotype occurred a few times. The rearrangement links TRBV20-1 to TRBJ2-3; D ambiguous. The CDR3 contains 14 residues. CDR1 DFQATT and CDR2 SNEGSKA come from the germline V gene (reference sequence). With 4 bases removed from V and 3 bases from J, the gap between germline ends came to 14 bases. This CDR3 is CSANRVGVTDTQYF. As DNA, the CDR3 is TGCAGTGCTAACCGGGTTGGGGTGACAGATACGCAGTATTTT.

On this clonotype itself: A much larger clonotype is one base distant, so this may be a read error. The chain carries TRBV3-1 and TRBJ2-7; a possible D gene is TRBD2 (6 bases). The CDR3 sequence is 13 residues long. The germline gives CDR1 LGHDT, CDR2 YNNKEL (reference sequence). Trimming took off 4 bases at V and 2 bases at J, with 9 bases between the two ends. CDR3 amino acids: CASSPRLAYEQYF. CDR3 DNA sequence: TGTGCCAGCAGCCCACGACTAGCCTACGAGCAGTACTTC.

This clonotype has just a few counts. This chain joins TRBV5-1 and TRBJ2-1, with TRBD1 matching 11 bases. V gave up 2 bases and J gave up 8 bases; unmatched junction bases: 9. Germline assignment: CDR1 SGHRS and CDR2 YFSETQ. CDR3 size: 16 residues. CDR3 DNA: TGCGCCAGCAGCTTCGACCTGGGACAGGGGGGGCATGAGCAGTTCTTC. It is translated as CASSFDLGQGGHEQFF.

The CDR3 coding sequence is TGTGCCAGCAGTTTCCCGACAGACAGGGAGCAGTACTTC. This gives the protein CASSFPTDREQYF. The chain recombines TRBV28 with TRBJ2-7; D is perhaps TRBD1 (6 bases). Germline V gives CDR1 MDHEN, CDR2 SYDVKM. The CDR3 covers 13 residues. Trimming shortened V by 3 bases and J by 7 bases, and 13 bases separated the two germline ends. Full variable domain (missing parts from reference TRBV28 and TRBJ2-7): DVKVTQSSRYLVKRTGEKVFLECVQDMDHENMFWYRQDPGLGLRLIYFSYDVKMKEKGDIPEGYSVSREKKERFSLILESASTNQTSMYLCASSFPTDREQYFGPGTRLTVT.

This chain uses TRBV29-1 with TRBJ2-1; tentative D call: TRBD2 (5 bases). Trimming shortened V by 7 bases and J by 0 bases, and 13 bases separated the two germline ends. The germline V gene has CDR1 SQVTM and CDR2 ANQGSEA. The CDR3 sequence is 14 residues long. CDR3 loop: CSGGPGSSYNEQFF. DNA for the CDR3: TGCAGCGGGGGTCCGGGAAGCTCCTACAATGAGCAGTTCTTC.

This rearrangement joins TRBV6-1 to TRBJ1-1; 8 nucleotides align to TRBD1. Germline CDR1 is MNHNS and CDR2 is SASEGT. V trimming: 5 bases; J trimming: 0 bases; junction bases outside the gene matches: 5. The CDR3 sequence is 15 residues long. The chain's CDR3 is CASSQRTGLNTEAFF. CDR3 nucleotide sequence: TGTGCCAGCAGTCAACGGACAGGGCTGAACACTGAAGCTTTCTTT.

In nucleotides, the CDR3 is TGTGCCAGCAGTTTTGCGCGTCACAATGAGCAGTTCTTC. This gives the protein CASSFARHNEQFF. The chain recombines TRBV6-2 or TRBV6-3 with TRBJ2-1, with no clear D. Germline lookup yields CDR1 MNHEY and CDR2 SVGEGT. The CDR3 loop spans 13 amino acids. V was shortened by 4 bases and J by 5 bases, with 9 bases between the two germline ends.

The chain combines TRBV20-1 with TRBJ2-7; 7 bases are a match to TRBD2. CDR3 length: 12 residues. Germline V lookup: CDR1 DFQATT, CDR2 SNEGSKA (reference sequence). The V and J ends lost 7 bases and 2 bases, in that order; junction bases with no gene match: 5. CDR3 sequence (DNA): TGCAGTGGGGCTGGGGGGGCCTACGAGCAGTACTTC. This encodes CSGAGGAYEQYF.